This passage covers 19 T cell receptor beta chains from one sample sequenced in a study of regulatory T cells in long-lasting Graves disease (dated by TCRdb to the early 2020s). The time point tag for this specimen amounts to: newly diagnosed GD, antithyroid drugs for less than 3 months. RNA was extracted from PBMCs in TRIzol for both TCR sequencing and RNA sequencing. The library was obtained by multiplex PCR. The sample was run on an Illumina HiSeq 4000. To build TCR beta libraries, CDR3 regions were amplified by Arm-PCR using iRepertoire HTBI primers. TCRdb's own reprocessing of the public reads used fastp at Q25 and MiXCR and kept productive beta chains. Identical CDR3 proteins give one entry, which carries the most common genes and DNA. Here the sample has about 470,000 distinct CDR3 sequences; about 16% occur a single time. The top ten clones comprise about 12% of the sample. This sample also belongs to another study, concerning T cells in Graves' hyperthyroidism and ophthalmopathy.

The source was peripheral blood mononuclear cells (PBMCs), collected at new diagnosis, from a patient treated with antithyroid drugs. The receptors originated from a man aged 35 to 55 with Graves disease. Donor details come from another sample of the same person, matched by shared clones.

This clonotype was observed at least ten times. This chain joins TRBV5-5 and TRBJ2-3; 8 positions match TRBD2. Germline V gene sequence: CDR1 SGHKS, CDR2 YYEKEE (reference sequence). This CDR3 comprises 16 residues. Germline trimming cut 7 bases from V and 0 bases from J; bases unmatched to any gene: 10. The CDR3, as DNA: TGTGCCAGCCACCCCTTCGGGGGGGGGAGCACAGATACGCAGTATTTT. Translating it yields CASHPFGGGSTDTQYF. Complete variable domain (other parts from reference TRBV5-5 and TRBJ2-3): DAGVTQSPTHLIKTRGQQVTLRCSPISGHKSVSWYQQVLGQGPQFIFQYYEKEERGRGNFPDRFSARQFPNYSSELNVNALLLGDSALYLCASHPFGGGSTDTQYFGPGTRLTVL.

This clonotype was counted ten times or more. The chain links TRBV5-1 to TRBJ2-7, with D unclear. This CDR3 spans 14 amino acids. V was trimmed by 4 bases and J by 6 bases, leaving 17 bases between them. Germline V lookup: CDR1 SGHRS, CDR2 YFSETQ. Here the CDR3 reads CASSIKNGYAEQYF. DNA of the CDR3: TGCGCCAGCAGCATTAAGAACGGTTACGCCGAGCAGTACTTC.

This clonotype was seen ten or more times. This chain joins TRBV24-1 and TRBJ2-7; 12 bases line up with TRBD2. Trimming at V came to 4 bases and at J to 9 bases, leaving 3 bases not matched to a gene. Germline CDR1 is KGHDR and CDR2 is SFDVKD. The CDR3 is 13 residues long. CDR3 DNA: TGTGCCACCAGTGACACGACTAGCGGGAGGCAGTACTTC. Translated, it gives CATSDTTSGRQYF.

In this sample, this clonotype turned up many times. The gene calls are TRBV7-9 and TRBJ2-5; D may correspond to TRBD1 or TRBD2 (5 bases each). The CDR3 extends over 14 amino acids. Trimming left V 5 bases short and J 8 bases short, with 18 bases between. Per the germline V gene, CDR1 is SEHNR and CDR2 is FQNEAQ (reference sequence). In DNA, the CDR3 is TGTGCCAGCAGCCCCAGGCGAGGGGTTGATACCCAGTACTTC. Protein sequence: CASSPRRGVDTQYF.

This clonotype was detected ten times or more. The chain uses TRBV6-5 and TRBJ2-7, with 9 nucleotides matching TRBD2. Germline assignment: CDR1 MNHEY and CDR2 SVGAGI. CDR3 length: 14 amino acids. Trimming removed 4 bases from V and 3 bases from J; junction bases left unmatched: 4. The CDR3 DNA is TGTGCCAGCAGTTTGGGACTAGCTTACTACGAGCAGTACTTC. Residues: CASSLGLAYYEQYF.

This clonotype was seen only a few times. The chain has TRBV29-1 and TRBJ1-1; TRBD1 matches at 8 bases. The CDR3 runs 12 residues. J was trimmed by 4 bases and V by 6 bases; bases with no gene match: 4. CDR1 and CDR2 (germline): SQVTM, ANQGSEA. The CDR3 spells CSVVQGGTEAFF. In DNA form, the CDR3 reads TGCAGCGTGGTACAGGGGGGCACTGAAGCTTTCTTT.

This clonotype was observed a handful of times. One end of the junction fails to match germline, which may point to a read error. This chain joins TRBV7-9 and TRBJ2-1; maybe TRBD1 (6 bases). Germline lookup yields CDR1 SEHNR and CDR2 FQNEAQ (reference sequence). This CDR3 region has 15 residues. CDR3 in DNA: TGTGCCAGCACCTTACGGACAGAAACCTACAATGAGCAGTTCTTC. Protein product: CASTLRTETYNEQFF.

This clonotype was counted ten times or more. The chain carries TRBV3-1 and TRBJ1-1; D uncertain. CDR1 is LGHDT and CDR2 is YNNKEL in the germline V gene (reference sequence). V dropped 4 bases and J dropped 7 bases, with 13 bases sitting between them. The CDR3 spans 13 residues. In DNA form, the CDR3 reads TGTGCCAGCAGCCGTGGCAGGTCGATTGAAGCTTTCTTT. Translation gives CASSRGRSIEAFF.

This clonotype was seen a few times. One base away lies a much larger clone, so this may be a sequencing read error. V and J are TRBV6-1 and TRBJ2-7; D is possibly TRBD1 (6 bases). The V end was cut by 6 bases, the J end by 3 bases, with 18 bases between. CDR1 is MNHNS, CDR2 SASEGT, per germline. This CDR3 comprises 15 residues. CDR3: CASRRTADSHYEQYF. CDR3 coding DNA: TGTGCCAGCAGGCGAACCGCGGACAGTCACTACGAGCAGTACTTC.

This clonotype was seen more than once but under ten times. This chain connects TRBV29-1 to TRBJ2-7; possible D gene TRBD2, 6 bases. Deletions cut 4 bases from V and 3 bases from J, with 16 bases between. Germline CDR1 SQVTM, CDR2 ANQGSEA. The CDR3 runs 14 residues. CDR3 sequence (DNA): TGCAGCGTTGTATCAACTAGCAGCGACTACGAGCAGTACTTC. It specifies CSVVSTSSDYEQYF.

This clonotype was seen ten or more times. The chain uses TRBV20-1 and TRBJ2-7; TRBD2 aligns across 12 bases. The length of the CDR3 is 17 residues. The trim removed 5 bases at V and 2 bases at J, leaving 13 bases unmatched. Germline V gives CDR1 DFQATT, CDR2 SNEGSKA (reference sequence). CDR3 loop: CSARVLAGGPQAYEQYF. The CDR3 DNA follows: TGCAGTGCTCGGGTCCTAGCGGGAGGGCCACAGGCCTACGAGCAGTACTTC.

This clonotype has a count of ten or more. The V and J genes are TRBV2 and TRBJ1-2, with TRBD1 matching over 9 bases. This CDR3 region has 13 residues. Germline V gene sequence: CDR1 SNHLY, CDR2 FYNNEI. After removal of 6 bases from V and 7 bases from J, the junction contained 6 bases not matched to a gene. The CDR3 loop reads CASRYRGRSGYTF. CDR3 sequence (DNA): TGTGCCAGCAGGTACAGGGGGCGAAGTGGCTACACCTTC.

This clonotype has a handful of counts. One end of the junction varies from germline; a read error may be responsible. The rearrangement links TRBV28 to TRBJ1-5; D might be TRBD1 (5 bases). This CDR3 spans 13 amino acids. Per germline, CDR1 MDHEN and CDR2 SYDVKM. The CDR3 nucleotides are TGTGTCAGCAGAGGGGACGGAAATCAGCCCCAGCATTTT. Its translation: CVSRGDGNQPQHF.

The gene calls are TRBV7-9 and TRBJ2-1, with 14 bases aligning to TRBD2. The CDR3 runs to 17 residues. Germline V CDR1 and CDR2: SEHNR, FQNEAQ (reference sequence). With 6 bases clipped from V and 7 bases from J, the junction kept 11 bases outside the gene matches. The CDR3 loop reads CASRQPGLAGEGNEQFF. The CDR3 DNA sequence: TGTGCCAGCAGACAGCCGGGACTAGCGGGAGAAGGTAATGAGCAGTTCTTC.

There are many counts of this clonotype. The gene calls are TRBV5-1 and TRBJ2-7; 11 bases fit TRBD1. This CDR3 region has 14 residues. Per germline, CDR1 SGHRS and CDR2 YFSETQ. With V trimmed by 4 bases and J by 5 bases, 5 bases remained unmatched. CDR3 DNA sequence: TGCGCCAGCAGCCAGGGACAGGGGGTCAACGAGCAGTACTTC. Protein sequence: CASSQGQGVNEQYF.

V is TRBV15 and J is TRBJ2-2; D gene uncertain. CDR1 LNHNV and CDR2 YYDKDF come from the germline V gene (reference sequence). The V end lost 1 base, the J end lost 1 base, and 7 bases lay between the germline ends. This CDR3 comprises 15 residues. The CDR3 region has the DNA TGTGCCACCAGCAGAGTTATAAAGAACACCGGGGAGCTGTTTTTT. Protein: CATSRVIKNTGELFF.

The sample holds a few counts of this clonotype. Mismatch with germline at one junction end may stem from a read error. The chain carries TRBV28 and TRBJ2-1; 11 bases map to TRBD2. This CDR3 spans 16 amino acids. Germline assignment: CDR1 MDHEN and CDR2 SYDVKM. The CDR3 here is CAGSSITGTSGNEQFF. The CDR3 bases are TGTGCCGGCAGTTCAATAACCGGGACTAGCGGTAATGAGCAGTTCTTC.

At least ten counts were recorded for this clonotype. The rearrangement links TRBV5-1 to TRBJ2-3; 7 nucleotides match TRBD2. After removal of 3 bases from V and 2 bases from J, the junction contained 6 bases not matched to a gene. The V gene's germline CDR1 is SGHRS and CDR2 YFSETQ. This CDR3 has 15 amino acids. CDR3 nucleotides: TGCGCCAGCAGCTCCCTCGCGGGGGACACAGATACGCAGTATTTT. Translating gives CASSSLAGDTDTQYF.

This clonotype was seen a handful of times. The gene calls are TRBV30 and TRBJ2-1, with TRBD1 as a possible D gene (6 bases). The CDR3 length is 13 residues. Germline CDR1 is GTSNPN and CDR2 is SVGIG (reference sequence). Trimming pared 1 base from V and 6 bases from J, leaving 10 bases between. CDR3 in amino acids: CAWSARQANEQFF. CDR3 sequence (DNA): TGTGCCTGGAGTGCCCGACAGGCCAATGAGCAGTTCTTC.